This T cell receptor (beta chain) stems from a study of immune heterogeneity within non-small cell lung tumors. For each sample, template was around 600 ng of bulk tumor genomic DNA. In surgery, several biopsies were collected from each primary tumor at widely spaced sites. The patients were newly diagnosed with non-small cell lung cancer, had not been treated, and had curative surgery. Trimming left V 3 bases short and J 1 base short, with 7 bases between. The CDR3 sequence is 13 residues long. The V gene's germline CDR1 is SGHTS and CDR2 YDEGEE. On this clonotype: The antigen is not known.

Points from the study as a whole: High-frequency clones unique to single sites coexisted with identical dominant CDR3 beta clonotypes that recurred across tumor sites within a patient.

The authors amplified TCR beta CDR3 by multiplex PCR with 32 V and 13 J primers. TCRdb re-called the multiplex PCR reads through MiXCR, storing one row per CDR3 protein. This table holds about 21,000 distinct CDR3 sequences, 25% to 30% found once. The sequence came from a man aged 40-50 years with non-small cell lung cancer. This chain links TRBV5-8 with TRBJ1-1; D call uncertain. The sample was lung tumor tissue. The CDR3 coding sequence is TGTGCCAGCAGCTCGACATGGAACACTGAAGCTTTCTTT. Its translation: CASSSTWNTEAFF.